This T cell receptor beta chain comes out of a study of cytomegalovirus exposure and HLA in healthy donors (dated by TCRdb to between 2016 and 2019). With respect to the entire study: According to an earlier analysis of a few hundred of the donors, about 179 million T cells yielded over 100 million unique TCR beta sequences and 250 to 350 Gb of sequence data. An early release covering about 600 HLA-typed donors comprised around 300 gigabases of sequencing data and roughly 86 million unique TCR sequences. The genetic ancestry cluster associated with self-reported Caucasian donors included approximately 85% of the roughly 400 genotyped donors. The study was designed to test whether signatures of past pathogen exposure could be identified by cataloging public T cell receptors. The study profiled the T cell repertoires of under 700 subjects by immunosequencing and related them to cytomegalovirus serostatus. Along with the 666-subject first cohort, a separate validation cohort of approximately 110 different subjects was used. The study combined high-throughput TCR immunosequencing, statistical association of individual TCRs with disease status, and machine learning to predict cytomegalovirus infection status. To study patterns of TCR occurrence, a later analysis re-analyzed previously published TCR beta repertoires from 666 donors and added high-resolution HLA genotyping. Rather than using new phenotypic data, the later analysis identified candidate immune exposures from TCR beta sequences and from how often those sequences occurred across donors. In an earlier analysis of about 590 of the donors, high-throughput TCR beta sequencing was used to judge whether each TCR beta V gene segment behaved as functional or pseudogenic. Donor age, sex, ethnicity and CMV serostatus were collected together with the repertoire data. In a later genetic analysis, genome-wide SNP genotypes for 398 of the 666 donors were used, and that subset was treated as a discovery cohort. All discovery cohort repertoires had been generated on a single sequencing platform. Both class I and class II loci were covered by HLA typing, at four-digit resolution. Typing coverage varied by locus: 629-630 donors for A, B, C, DRB1 and DQB1; approximately 560 for DQA1; 606 for DPA1; roughly 450 for DPB1. Roughly 5 DR-DQ haplotypes were treated as single units for association and clustering because of strong linkage in the cohort. Among some 400 genotyped donors of the cohort, an average of about 240,000 unique TCR beta nucleotide sequences were sequenced per donor, roughly 20% of them non-productive.

The germline V gene specifies KGHSH as CDR1 and LQKENI as CDR2. Trimming removed 3 bases from V and 4 bases from J, leaving 15 bases between the germline ends. Including cysteine and phenylalanine, the CDR3 has 16 amino acids. Only the CDR3 part of the read is kept: 48 bases, read in frame from the first base. Library creation used the immunoSEQ multiplex PCR assay. A mixture of 60 forward primers for TCR Vbeta segments and 13 reverse primers for TCR Jbeta segments was used in the multiplex PCR. Amplification of the CDR3 region of rearranged TCR beta genes was performed with a multiplex PCR assay on genomic DNA. On the Illumina HiSeq System, the amplified TCR beta libraries were sequenced as 87-base-pair reads. The original pipeline was this. In a later analysis, approximately 74 million unique TCR beta chains were counted across the 666 repertoires, and roughly 11 million of these chains were shared by at least two donors. Raw reads were error-corrected and collapsed into unique sequences with a nearest-neighbor algorithm that merged closely related sequences to remove PCR and sequencing errors. To assign V, D and J gene segments, CDR3 sequences were aligned to IMGT reference sequences. For a sequence to be retained, at least a six-nucleotide match to both a V gene segment and a J gene segment was required. A rearrangement counted as productive if the CDR3 had no stop codons and remained in frame with V and J, and every other rearrangement counted as non-productive. CDR3 was defined by IMGT convention, running from the second conserved V-encoded cysteine to the conserved J-encoded phenylalanine. The earlier analysis of 500 to 750 of the donors excluded any sequence lacking an unambiguous match to a single V gene segment. In an earlier analysis of around 600 of the donors, V segments were called functional above 56.7% productive rearrangements and were called segregating when the between-donor standard deviation exceeded 5%. A statistical classification framework was built to diagnose cytomegalovirus status from the catalog of TCR beta chain sequences. In a later analysis, V and J genes were assigned by comparing TCR nucleotide sequences against IMGT/GENE-DB human TR gene sequences. Using the TCRdist pipeline, a later analysis assigned CDR3 sequences along with most-parsimonious VDJ recombination scenarios. A later analysis defined each TCR beta chain by its CDR3 amino acid sequence plus V-gene family, and excluded reads lacking a unique V-gene family. In a later analysis, around 600 highly shared, low-generation-probability nucleotide sequences were removed to address suspected cross-contamination and a sequencing artifact. In a later analysis, a clonal expansion index for each public chain was calculated from normalized within-repertoire ranks of inferred template counts. Generation probabilities in a later analysis came from a VDJ recombination model fitted to out-of-frame rearrangements, and those results were checked against IGoR. In a later analysis, hypergeometric tests were used to score TCR-TCR, TCR-HLA and TCR-CMV co-occurrence, with a repertoire-size bias correction applied to TCR pairs. To estimate false discovery rates, a later analysis permuted the HLA or CMV assignments 20 times. In a later analysis, co-occurring TCRs were grouped using DBSCAN, with TCRdist sequence similarity added in when clustering inside HLA-allele-positive subsets. Repertoires with fewer than 30,000 or more than 120,000 public chains, plus five repertoires with anomalous nucleotide sharing, were excluded from co-occurrence clustering. Drawn from immuneACCESS, this table holds only the in-frame rearrangements with V and J called that TCRdb kept. Clones are partly lost; checked studies trace under half to an unresolved V gene and leave the rest unexplained. The V and J calls and clone size come from that table; D and trimming were worked out from the DNA. The table of this sample itemizes 200,000 to 250,000 clones. About 1% of the sample is in the top ten clones.

On this clone itself: The target of this receptor is not known.

The cohort comprised some 680 healthy bone marrow donors. At the time of sampling, all cohort members were nominally healthy, though unrecorded immune exposures were likely present. The donor tested CMV seropositive, placing the donor among the 250 to 300 seropositive members of the cohort. A peripheral blood sample was provided by each donor, and peripheral blood mononuclear cells were used for TCR beta sequencing. The Qiagen DNeasy Blood Extraction Kit was used to extract genomic DNA from the blood cell samples. Overall study results and their limits: Strong co-occurrence of HLA alleles, especially DR and DQ, made assigning TCR associations to individual alleles difficult. According to a later analysis, most CMV-associated TCR beta chains appeared to be HLA-restricted, and the HLA associations seemed to be driven largely by CMV exposure. In the study, 150 to 200 TCR beta chains were listed as associated with cytomegalovirus. Because some donors lacked HLA typing at each locus, the association tests relied only on the typed subset. According to a later analysis, parvovirus B19, influenza, CMV and Epstein-Barr virus appeared linked to several top co-occurrence clusters. A group of highly shared sequence variants was considered likely to be a technical artifact of the sequencing pipeline. An association between a missense DCLRE1C variant and V-gene and J-gene trimming of TCR beta chains was found in a later genetic analysis and replicated in an independent cohort. Because the 87-base-pair reads could not distinguish some IMGT-functional V segments, including TRBV6-2 and TRBV6-3, those segments were excluded. A further reported finding was that TCR beta sequences accurately predicted the HLA-A and HLA-B alleles for most subjects in the first cohort. In a later genetic analysis, fewer N-insertions in productive TCRs were reported among donors in an Asian-associated ancestry cluster than the roughly 710-donor mean. In a later analysis, around 15,000 TCR beta sequences were associated with specific HLA alleles at a false discovery rate of 0.05. In both the original and validation cohorts, the classifier was reported to diagnose cytomegalovirus status with high specificity and sensitivity. In a later analysis, HLA-associated TCR beta chains were found to be more clonally expanded and to have lower generation probabilities than equally common non-associated chains. The authors suggested that the approach could potentially be extended to other disease states and immunological phenotypes. Broadly in line with IMGT annotations, most TCR beta V segments showed up in productive rearrangements about 90% or about 30% of the time in an earlier analysis of roughly 590 of the donors. In a later analysis, TCR association rates were found to vary across HLA loci, with the most associated TCRs seen for DRB1 alleles and the fewest for HLA-C alleles. Linkage disequilibrium might explain the correlated functional status among segregating V segments, but an unknown experimental factor could not be excluded. In vitro tests confirmed that a few of the cytomegalovirus-associated TCR beta chains recognize cytomegalovirus antigens. Only TCR beta chains were sequenced in this cohort, and the absence of alpha or paired-chain data limited detectable features. Because counts were too low, some 17 rarely observed V segments, including chromosome 9 orphons, were excluded from the earlier analysis of around 640 of the donors. CMV serostatus was the only immune exposure information available for the cohort. Sequencing depth was assumed to be roughly uniform across donors in the presence/absence analyses, though that assumption may not hold. Most TCR sequences were seen in very few donors, while some public TCRs were found in many individuals.

The sample comprised PBMCs. The V and J genes are TRBV18 and TRBJ1-4; a confident D gene designation cannot be given. This clonotype originated in a woman younger than 45 in good health and CMV-seropositive. The DNA sequence is given as TGTGCCAGCTCACCCTCAAATCGCGGACTTAATGAAAAACTGTTTTTT. It codes for CASSPSNRGLNEKLFF. Joined to the reference TRBV18 and TRBJ1-4 proteins, this CDR3 gives the full variable domain: NAGVMQNPRHLVRRRGQEARLRCSPMKGHSHVYWYRQLPEEGLKFMVYLQKENIIDESGMPKERFSAEFPKEGPSILRIQQVVRGDSAAYFCASSPSNRGLNEKLFFGSGTQLSVL.